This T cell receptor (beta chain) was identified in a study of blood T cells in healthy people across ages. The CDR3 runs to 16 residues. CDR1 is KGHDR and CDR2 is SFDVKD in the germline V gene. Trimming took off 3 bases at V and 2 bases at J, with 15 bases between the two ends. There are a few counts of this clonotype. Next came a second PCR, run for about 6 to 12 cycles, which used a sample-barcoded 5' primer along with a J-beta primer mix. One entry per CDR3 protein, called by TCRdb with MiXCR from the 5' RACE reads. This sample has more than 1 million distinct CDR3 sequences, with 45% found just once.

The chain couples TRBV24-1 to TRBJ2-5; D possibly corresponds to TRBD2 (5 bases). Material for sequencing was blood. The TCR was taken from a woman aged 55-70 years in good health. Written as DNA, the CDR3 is TGTGCCACCAGTGATCCGGAATCTAGCAGTCAAGAGACCCAGTACTTC. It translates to CATSDPESSSQETQYF.